This TCR beta chain was recovered during a study of cytomegalovirus exposure and HLA in healthy donors. Study results and caveats: Indistinguishable V segments such as TRBV6-2 and TRBV6-3 were excluded. Among CMV-associated TCR beta chains, most appeared HLA-restricted in a later analysis. The study found most TCR sequences rare, yet found some public TCRs in many donors.

A multiplex PCR was run with 60 Vbeta primers and 13 Jbeta primers. Profiled with immunoSEQ multiplex PCR; TCRdb holds only in-frame clones, not every one. The data hold roughly 160,000 clones, with roughly 83% observed a single time. As to this clone: Its antigen remains unknown. The sample contains more than one DNA sequence encoding this CDR3.

The V end was cut by 4 bases, the J end by 2 bases, with 8 bases between. Germline CDR1 and CDR2: SGHVS and FQNEAQ. This CDR3 is 13 amino acids long. This chain uses TRBV7-8 with TRBJ2-5, with D perhaps matching TRBD1 (6 bases). The specimen was PBMCs. This TCR was recovered from a man younger than 40 in good health and CMV-seronegative. CDR3 in DNA: TGTGCCAGCAGCTCCGACAGGCAAGAGACCCAGTACTTC. Amino acid sequence: CASSSDRQETQYF.